This T cell receptor (beta chain) was retrieved from a study of PD-1 blockade in mismatch repair-deficient tumors. Repertoires were generated with immunoSEQ multiplex PCR, while TCRdb's copy carries only in-frame clones and drops some. This repertoire shows under 20,000 clones, over 70% found once; its top ten account for 1.4%. V lost 3 bases and J 3 bases, leaving 11 bases between the germline ends. This CDR3 is built from 14 residues. Per germline, CDR1 MDHEN and CDR2 SYDVKM. The TCR was taken from an adult with mismatch repair-deficient cancer. Sequenced material: PBMCs, taken 52 weeks after starting pembrolizumab. The V call is TRBV28, the J call TRBJ1-1; tentatively, D is TRBD1 (6 bases). The DNA of the CDR3 is TGTGCCAGCAGTTTGCTCTACAGGGACACTGAAGCTTTCTTT. It yields the protein CASSLLYRDTEAFF. The variable domain in full, completed from reference TRBV28 and TRBJ1-1, reads DVKVTQSSRYLVKRTGEKVFLECVQDMDHENMFWYRQDPGLGLRLIYFSYDVKMKEKGDIPEGYSVSREKKERFSLILESASTNQTSMYLCASSLLYRDTEAFFGQGTRLTVV.